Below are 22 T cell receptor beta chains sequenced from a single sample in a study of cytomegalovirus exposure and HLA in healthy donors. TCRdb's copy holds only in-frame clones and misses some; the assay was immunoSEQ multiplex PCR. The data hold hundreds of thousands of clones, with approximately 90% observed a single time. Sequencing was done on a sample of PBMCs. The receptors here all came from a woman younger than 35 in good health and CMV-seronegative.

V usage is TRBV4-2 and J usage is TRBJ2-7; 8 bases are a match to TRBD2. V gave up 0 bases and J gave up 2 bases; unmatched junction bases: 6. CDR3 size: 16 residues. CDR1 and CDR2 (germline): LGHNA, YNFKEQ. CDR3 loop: CASSQEGGGTTYEQYF. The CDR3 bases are TGTGCCAGCAGCCAAGAAGGCGGGGGGACAACCTACGAGCAGTACTTC.

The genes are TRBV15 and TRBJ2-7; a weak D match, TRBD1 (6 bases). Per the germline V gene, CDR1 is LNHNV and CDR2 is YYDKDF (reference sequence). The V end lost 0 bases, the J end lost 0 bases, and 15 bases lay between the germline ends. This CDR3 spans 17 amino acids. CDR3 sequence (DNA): TGTGCCACCAGCAGAGACCCGATTGGGGGCCCCTCCTACGAGCAGTACTTC. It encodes CATSRDPIGGPSYEQYF.

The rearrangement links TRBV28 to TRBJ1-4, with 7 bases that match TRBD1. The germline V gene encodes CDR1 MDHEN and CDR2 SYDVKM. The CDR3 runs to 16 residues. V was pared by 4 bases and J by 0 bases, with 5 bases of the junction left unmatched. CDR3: CASSSPDRTTNEKLFF. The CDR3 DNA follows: TGTGCCAGCAGTTCACCGGACAGGACAACTAATGAAAAACTGTTTTTT.

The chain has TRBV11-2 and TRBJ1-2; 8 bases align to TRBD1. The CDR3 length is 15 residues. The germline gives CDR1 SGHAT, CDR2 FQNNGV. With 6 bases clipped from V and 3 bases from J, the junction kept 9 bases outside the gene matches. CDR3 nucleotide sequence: TGTGCCAGCAGTGAGACAGGGGAAGACGACTATGGCTACACCTTC. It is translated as CASSETGEDDYGYTF.

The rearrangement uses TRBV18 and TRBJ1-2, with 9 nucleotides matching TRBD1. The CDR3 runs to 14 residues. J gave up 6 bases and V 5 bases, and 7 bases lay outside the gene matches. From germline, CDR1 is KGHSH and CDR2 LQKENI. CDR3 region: CASSDRTGDHGYTF. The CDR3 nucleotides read TGTGCCAGCTCAGATCGGACAGGGGATCATGGCTACACCTTC.

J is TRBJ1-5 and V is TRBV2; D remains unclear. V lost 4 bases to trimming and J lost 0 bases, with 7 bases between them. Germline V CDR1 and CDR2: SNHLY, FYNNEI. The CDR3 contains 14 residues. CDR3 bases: TGTGCCAGCAGTGGGTCCTATAGCAATCAGCCCCAGCATTTT. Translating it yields CASSGSYSNQPQHF.

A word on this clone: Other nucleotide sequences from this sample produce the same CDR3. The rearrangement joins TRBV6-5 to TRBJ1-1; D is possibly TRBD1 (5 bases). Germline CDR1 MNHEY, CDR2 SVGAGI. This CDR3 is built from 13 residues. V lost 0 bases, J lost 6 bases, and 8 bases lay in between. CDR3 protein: CASSYSGGAEAFF. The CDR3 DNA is TGTGCCAGCAGTTACTCCGGGGGTGCTGAAGCTTTCTTT.

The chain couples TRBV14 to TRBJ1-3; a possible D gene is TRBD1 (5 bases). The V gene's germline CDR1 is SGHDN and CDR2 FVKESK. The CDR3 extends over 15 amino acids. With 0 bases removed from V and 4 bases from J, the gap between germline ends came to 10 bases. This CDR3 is CASSQDLGHGNTIYF. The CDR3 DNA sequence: TGTGCCAGCAGCCAAGATTTGGGGCACGGAAACACCATATATTTT.

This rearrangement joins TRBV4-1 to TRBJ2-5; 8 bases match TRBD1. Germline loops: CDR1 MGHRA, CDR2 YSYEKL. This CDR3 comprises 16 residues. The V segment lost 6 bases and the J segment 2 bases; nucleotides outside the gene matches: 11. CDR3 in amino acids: CASSLSTGTGQETQYF. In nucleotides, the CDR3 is TGCGCCAGCAGTCTCAGTACCGGGACAGGACAAGAGACCCAGTACTTC.

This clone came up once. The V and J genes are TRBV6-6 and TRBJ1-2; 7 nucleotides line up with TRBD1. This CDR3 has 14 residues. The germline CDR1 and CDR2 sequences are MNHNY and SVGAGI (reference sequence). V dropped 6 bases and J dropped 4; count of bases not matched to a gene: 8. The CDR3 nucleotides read TGTGCCAGCAGACCGGACAGGAGGGCCTATGGCTACACCTTC. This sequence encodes CASRPDRRAYGYTF.

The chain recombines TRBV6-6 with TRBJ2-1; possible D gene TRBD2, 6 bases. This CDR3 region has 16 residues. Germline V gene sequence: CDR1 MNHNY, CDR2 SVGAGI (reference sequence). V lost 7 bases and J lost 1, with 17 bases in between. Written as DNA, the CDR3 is TGTGCCAGCAAGGGCAACGCGGGACTTTCCTACAATGAGCAGTTCTTC. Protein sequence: CASKGNAGLSYNEQFF.

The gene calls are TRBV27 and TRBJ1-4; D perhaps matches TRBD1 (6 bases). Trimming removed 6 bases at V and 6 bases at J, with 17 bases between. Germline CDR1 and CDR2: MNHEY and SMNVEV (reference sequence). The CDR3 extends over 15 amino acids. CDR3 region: CASRARRGGDEKLFF. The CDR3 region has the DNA TGTGCCAGCAGAGCACGAAGGGGGGGGGATGAAAAACTGTTTTTT.

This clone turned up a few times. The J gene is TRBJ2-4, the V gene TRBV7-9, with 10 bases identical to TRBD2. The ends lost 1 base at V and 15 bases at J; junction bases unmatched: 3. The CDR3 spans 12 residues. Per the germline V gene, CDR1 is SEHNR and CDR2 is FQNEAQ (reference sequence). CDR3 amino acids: CASSLDGLAVYF. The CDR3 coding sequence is TGTGCCAGCAGCTTAGACGGACTAGCGGTGTACTTC.

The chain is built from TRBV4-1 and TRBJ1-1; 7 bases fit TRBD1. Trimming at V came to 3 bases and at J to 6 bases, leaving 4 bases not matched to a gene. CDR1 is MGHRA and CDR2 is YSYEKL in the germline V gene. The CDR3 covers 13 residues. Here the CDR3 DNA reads TGCGCCAGCAGCCATGGGGGACAGCCTGAAGCTTTCTTT. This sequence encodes CASSHGGQPEAFF.

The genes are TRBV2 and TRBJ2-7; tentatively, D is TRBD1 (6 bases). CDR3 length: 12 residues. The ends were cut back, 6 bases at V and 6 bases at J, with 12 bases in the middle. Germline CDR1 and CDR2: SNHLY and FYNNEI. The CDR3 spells CASRNRAVEQYF. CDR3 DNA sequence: TGTGCCAGCAGGAACAGGGCGGTCGAGCAGTACTTC.

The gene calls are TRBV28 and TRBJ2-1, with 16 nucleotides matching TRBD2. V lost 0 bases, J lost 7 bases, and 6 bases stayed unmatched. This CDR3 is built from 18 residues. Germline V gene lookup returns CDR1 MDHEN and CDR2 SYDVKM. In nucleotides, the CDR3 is TGTGCCAGCAGTTTATGGGGACTAGCGGGAGGGCCGGGGAATGAGCAGTTCTTC. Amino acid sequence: CASSLWGLAGGPGNEQFF.

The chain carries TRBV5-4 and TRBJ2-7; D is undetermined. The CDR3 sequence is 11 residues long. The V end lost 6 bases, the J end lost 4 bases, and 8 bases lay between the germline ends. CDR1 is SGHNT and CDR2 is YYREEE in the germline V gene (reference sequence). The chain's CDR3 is CASTSGYEQYF. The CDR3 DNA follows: TGTGCCAGCACCTCCGGTTACGAGCAGTACTTC. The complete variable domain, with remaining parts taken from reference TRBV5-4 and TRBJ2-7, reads ETGVTQSPTHLIKTRGQQVTLRCSSQSGHNTVSWYQQALGQGPQFIFQYYREEENGRGNFPPRFSGLQFPNYSSELNVNALELDDSALYLCASTSGYEQYFGPGTRLTVT.

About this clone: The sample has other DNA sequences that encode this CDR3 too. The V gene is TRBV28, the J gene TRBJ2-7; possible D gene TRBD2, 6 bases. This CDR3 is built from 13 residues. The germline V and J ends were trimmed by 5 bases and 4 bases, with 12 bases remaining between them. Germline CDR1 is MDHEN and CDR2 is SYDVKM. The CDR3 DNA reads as TGTGCCAGCAGTCTAACCGGGGGATACGAGCAGTACTTC. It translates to CASSLTGGYEQYF.

CDR3 nucleotide sequence: TGTGCCAGCAGCCCAGGACTAGTCGACGAGCAGTACTTC. Translating it yields CASSPGLVDEQYF. The chain joins TRBV7-9 to TRBJ2-7, with TRBD2 matching 7 bases. There are 13 residues in the CDR3. Germline V gene data show CDR1 as SEHNR and CDR2 as FQNEAQ (reference sequence). V was pared by 5 bases and J by 5 bases, with 6 bases of the junction left unmatched.

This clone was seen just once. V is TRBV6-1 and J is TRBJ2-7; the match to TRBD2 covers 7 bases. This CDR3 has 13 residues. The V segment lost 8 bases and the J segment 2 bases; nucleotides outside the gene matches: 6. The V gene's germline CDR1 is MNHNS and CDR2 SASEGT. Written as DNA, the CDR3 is TGTGCCAGCGGTCGCGGGGGTGCCTACGAGCAGTACTTC. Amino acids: CASGRGGAYEQYF.

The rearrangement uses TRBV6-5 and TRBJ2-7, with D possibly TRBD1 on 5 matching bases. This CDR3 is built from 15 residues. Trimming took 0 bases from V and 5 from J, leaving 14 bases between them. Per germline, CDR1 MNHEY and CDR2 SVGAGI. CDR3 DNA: TGTGCCAGCAGTTACTCGACAGTAGCACTTCACGAGCAGTACTTC. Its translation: CASSYSTVALHEQYF.

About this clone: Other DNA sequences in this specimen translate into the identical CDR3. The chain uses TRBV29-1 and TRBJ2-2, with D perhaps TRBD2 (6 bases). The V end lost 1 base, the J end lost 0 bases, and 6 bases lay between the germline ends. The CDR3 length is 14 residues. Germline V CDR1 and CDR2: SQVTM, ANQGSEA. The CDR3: CSVEAGANTGELFF. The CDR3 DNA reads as TGCAGCGTTGAAGCGGGGGCGAACACCGGGGAGCTGTTTTTT.